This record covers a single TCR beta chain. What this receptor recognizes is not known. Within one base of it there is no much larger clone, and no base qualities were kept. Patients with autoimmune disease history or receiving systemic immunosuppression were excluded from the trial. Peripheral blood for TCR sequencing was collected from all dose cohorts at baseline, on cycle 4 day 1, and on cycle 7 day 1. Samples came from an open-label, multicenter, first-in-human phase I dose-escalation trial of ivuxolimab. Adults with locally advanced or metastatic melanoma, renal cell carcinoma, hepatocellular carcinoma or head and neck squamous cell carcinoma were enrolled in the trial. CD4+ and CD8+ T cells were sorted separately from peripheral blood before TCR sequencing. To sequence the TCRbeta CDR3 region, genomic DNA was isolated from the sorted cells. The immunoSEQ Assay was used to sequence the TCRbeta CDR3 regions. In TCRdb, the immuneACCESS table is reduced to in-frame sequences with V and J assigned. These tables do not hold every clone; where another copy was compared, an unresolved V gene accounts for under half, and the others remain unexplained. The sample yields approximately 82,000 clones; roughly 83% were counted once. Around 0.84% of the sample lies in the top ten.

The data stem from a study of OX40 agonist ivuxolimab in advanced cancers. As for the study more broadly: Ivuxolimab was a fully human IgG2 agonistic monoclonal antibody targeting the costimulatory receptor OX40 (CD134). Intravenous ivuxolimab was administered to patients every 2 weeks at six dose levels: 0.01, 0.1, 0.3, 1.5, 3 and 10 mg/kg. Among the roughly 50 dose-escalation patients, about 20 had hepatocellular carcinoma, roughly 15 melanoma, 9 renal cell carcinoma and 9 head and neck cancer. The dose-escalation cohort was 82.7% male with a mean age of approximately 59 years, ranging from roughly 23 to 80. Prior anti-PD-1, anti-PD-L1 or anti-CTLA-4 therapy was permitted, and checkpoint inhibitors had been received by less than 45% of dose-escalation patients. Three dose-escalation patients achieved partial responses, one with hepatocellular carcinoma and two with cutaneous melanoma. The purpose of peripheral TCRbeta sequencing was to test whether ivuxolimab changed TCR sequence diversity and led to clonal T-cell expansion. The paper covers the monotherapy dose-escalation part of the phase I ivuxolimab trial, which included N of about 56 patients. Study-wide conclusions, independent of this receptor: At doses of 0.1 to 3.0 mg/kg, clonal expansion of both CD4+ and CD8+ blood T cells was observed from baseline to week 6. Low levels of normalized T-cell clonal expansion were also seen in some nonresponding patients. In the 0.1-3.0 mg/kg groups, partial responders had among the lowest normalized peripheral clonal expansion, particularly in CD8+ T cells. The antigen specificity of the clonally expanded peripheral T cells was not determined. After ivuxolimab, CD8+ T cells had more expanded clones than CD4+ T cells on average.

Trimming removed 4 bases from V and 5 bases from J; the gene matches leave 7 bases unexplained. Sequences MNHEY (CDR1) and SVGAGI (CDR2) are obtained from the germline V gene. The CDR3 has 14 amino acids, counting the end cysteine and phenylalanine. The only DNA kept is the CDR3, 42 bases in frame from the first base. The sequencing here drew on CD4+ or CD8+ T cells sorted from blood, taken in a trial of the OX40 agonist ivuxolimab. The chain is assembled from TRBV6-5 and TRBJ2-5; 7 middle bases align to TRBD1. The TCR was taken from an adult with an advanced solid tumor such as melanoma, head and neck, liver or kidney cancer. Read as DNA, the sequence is TGTGCCAGCAGTTCTAGACAGGGCTCGGAGACCCAGTACTTC. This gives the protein CASSSRQGSETQYF.